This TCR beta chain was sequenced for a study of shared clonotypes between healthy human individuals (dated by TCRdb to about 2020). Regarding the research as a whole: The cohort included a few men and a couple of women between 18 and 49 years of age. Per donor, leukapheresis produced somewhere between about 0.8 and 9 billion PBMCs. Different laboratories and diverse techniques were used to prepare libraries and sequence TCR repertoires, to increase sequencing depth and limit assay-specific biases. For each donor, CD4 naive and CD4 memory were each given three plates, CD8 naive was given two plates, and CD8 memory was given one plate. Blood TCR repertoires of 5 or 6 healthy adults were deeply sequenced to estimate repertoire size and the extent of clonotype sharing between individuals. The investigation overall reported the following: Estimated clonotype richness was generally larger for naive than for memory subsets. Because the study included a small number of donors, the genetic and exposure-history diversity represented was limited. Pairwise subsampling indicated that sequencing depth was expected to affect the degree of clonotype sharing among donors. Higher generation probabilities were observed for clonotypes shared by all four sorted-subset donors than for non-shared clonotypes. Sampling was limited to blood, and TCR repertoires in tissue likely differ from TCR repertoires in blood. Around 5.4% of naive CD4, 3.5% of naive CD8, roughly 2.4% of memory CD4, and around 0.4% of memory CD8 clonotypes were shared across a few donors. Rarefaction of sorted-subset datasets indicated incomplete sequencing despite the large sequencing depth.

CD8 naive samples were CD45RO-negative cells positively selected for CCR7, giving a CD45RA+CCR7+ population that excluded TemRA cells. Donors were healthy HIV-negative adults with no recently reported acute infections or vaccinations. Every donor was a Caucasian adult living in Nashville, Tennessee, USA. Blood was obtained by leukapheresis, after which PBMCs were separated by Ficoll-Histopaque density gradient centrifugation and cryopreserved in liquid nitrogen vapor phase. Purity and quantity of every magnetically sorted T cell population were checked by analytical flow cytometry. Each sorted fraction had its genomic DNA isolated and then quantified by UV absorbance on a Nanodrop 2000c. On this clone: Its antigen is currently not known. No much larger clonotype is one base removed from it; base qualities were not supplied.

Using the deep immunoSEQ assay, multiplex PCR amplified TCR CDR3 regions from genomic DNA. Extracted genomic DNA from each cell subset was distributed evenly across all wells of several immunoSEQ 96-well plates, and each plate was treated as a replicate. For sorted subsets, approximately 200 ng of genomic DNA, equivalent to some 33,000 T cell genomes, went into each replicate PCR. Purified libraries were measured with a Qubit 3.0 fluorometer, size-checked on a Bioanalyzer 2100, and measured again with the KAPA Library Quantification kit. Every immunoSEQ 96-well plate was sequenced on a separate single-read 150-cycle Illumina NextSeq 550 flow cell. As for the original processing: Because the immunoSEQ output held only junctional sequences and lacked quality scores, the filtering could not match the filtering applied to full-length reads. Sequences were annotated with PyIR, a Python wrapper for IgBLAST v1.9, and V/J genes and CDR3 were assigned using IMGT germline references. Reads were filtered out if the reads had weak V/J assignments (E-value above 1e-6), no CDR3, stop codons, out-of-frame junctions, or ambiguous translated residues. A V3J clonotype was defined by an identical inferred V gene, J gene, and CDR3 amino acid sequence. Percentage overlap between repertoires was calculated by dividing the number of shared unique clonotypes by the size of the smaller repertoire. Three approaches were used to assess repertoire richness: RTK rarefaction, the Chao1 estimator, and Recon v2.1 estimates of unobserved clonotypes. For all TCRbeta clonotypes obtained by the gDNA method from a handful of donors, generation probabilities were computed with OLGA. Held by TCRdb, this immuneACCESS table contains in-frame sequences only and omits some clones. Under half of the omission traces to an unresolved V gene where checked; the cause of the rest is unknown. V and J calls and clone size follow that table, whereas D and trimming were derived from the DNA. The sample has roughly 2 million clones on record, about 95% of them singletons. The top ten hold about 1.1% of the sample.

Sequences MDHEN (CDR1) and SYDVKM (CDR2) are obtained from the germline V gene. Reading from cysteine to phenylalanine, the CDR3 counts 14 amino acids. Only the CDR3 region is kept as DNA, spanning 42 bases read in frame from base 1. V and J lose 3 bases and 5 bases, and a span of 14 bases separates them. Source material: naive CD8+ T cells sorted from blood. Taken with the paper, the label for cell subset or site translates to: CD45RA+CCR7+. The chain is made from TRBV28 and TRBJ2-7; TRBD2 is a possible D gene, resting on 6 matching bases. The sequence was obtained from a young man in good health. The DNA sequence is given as TGTGCCAGCAGTTTCGTGGGGAGGTCCCACGAGCAGTACTTC. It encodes CASSFVGRSHEQYF.